This paragraph covers one T cell receptor (beta chain) sequence. This same CDR3 is encoded by further DNA sequences in the sample. Seattle enrolled patients during active infection and tracked them longitudinally. This entry is derived from a study of blood T cell repertoires in COVID-19. The wider study: Sources were T cells, B-cell-depleted T cells, or PBMCs; the material itself was cDNA or gDNA.

The J segment lost 3 bases and the V segment lost 7 bases, leaving 2 bases of the junction unmatched. CDR1 is SGHRS, CDR2 YFSETQ, per germline. CDR3 length equals 13 residues. Original handling: Counts of nucleated cells, estimated from reference gene primer amplification, were obtained. Data came from immunoSEQ multiplex PCR; TCRdb stores just in-frame clones and leaves some out. That table is the source of V, J and clone size, and D and trimming were worked out from the DNA. Of some 170,000 clones listed, 80% to 95% are singletons. This receptor was obtained from a woman aged 60-75 years with COVID-19, enrolled during active disease. J is TRBJ1-1 and V is TRBV5-1; 11 bases agree with TRBD1. The sequenced material came from peripheral blood. The CDR3 loop reads CASRGQGDTEAFF. The CDR3 nucleotides are TGCGCCAGCCGGGGACAGGGGGACACTGAAGCTTTCTTT.